This TCR beta chain is drawn from a study of early T cells in non-severe SARS-CoV-2 infection. As for the study in general: Bulk RNA from unsorted whole blood was sequenced; chains were unpaired.

Study results and limitations: Matching with VDJdb favored anti-spike CD8 responses (missing private and CD4 specificities).

Unique molecular identifiers were affixed to single, distinct cDNA molecules. TCRdb used MiXCR to reprocess the 5' RACE reads, holding one entry per CDR3 protein. The profile covers some 67,000 distinct CDR3 sequences, with about 13% appearing a single time and roughly an eighth taken by the ten largest. The CDR3 runs to 13 residues. Losses at the gene ends were 7 bases for V and 6 bases for J; bases not matched to a gene: 8. Looked up from germline, CDR1 is MNHEY and CDR2 is SVGAGI. In the case of this clonotype: Antigen: not known.

The chain couples TRBV6-5 to TRBJ2-7, with 8 bases matching TRBD2. Sequenced sample: whole blood. The sequence derives from an adult who was a healthcare worker with PCR-confirmed SARS-CoV-2 infection or an uninfected control (not recorded which). The CDR3 loop reads CASNPGGGAEQYF. The CDR3 nucleotides read TGTGCCAGCAATCCGGGGGGGGGCGCCGAGCAGTACTTC.